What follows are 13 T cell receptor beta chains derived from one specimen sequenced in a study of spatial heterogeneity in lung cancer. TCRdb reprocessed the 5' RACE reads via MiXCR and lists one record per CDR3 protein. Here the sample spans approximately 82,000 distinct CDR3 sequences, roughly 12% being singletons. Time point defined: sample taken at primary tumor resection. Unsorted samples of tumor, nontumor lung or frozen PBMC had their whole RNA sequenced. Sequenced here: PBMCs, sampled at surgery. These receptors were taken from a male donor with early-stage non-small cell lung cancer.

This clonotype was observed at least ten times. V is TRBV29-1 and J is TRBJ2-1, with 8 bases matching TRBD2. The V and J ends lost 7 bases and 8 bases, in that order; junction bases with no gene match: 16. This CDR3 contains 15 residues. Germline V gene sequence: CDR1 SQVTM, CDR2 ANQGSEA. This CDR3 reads CSAPGASGSGYEQFF. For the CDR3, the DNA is TGCAGCGCCCCGGGGGCTAGCGGGTCCGGGTATGAGCAGTTCTTC.

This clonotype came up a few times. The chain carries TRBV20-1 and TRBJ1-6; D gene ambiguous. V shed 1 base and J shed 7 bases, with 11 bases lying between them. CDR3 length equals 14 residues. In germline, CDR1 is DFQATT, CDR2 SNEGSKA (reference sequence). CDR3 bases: TGCAGTGCTAGAGGACCGATTGGAAATTCACCCCTCCACTTT. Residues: CSARGPIGNSPLHF.

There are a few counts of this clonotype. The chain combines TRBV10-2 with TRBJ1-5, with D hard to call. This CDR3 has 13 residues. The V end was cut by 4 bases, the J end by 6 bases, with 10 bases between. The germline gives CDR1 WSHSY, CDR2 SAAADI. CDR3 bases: TGCGCCAGCAGTGGAGGGTCTGTTCAGCCCCAGCATTTT. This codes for CASSGGSVQPQHF.

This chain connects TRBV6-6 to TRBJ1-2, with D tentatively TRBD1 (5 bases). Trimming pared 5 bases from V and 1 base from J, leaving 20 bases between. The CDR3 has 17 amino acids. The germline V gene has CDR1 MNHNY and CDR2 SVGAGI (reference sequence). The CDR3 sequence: CASSQPTGRLLNYGYTF. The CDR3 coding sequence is TGTGCCAGCAGTCAGCCAACAGGCCGACTCCTTAACTATGGCTACACCTTC.

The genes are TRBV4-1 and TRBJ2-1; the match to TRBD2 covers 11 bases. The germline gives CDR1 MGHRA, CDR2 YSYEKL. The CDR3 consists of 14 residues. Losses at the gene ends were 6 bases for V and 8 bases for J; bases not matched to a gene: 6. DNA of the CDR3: TGCGCCAGCAGGGAGGGACTAGCGGACGATGAGCAGTTCTTC. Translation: CASREGLADDEQFF.

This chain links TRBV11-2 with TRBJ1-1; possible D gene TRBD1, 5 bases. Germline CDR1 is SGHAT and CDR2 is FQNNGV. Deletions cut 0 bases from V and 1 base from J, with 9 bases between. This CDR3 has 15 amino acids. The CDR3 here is CASSLDYGANTEAFF. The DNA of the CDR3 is TGTGCCAGCAGCTTAGATTACGGGGCGAACACTGAAGCTTTCTTT.

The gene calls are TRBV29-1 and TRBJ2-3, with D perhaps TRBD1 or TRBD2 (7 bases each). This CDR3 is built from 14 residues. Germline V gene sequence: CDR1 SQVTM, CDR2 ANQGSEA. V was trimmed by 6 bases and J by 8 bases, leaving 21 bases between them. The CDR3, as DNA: TGCAGCGTGGGAGGGGTAGGGGGCCTAGGTACGCAGTATTTT. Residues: CSVGGVGGLGTQYF.

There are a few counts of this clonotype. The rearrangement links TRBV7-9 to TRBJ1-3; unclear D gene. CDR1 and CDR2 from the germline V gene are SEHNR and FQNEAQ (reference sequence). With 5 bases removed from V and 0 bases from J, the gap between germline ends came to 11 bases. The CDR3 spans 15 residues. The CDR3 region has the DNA TGTGCCAGCAGCCCCCTCTTAAGCTCTGGAAACACCATATATTTT. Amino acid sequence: CASSPLLSSGNTIYF.

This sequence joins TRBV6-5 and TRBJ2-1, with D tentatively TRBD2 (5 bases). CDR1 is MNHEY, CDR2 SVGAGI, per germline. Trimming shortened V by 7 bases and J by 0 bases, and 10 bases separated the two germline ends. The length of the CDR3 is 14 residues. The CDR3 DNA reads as TGTGCCAGCAAGAGGGCAAGCTCCTACAATGAGCAGTTCTTC. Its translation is CASKRASSYNEQFF.

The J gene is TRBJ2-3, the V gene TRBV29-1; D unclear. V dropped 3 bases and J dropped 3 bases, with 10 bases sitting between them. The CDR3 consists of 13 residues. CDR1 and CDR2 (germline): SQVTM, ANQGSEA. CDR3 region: CSVDQAFTDTQYF. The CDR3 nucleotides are TGCAGCGTTGATCAGGCTTTTACAGATACGCAGTATTTT.

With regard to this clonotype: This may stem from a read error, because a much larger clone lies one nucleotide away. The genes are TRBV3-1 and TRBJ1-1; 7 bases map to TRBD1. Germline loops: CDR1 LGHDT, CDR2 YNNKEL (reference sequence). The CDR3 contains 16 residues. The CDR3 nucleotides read TGTGCCAGCAGCCCCGATGGGACAGTTGCGAACTCTGAAGCTTTCTTT. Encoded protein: CASSPDGTVANSEAFF.

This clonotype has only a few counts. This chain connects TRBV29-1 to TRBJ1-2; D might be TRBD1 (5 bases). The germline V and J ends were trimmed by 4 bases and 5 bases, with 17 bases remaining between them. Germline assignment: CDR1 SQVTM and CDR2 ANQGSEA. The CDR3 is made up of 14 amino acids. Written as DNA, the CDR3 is TGCAGCGTTGTGGGTGGAGGGGACTTGTATGGCTACACCTTC. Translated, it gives CSVVGGGDLYGYTF.

The CDR3 DNA follows: TGTGCCAGCTCACCACCGCGCGGCACCTACGAGCAGTACTTC. This gives the protein CASSPPRGTYEQYF. The V call is TRBV18, the J call TRBJ2-7, with D uncertain. This CDR3 is 14 amino acids long. Germline CDR1 KGHSH, CDR2 LQKENI. The V end was cut by 0 bases, the J end by 2 bases, with 8 bases between.